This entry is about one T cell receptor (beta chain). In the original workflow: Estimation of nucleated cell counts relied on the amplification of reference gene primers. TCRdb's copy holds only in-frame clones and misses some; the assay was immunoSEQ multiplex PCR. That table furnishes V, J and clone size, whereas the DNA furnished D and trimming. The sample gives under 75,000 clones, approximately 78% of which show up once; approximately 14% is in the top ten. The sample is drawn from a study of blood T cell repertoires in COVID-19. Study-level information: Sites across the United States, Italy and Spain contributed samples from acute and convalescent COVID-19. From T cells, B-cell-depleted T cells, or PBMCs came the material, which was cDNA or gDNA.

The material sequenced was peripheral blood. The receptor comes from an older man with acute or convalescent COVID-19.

The chain's CDR3 is CASSPRTGPYNEQFF. The CDR3 coding sequence is TGCGCCAGCAGCCCGCGGACAGGGCCGTACAATGAGCAGTTCTTC. The gene calls are TRBV4-1 and TRBJ2-1; 8 bases match TRBD1. The CDR3 contains 15 residues. Germline V gene sequence: CDR1 MGHRA, CDR2 YSYEKL. V dropped 4 bases and J dropped 4; count of bases not matched to a gene: 6.